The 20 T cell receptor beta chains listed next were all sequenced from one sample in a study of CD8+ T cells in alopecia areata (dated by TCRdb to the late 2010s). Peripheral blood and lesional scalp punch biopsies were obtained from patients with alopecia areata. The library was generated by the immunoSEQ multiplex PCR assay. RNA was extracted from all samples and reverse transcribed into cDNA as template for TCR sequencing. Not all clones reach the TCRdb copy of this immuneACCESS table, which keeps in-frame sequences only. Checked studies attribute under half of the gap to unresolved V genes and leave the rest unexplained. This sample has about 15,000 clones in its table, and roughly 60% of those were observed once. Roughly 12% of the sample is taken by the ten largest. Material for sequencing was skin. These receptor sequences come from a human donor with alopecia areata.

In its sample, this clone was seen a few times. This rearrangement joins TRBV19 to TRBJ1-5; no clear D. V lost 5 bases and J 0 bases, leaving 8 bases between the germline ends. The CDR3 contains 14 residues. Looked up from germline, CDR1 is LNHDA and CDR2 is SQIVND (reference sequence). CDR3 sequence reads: CASSSTYSNQPQHF. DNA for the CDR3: TGTGCCAGTAGTTCAACCTATAGCAATCAGCCCCAGCATTTT.

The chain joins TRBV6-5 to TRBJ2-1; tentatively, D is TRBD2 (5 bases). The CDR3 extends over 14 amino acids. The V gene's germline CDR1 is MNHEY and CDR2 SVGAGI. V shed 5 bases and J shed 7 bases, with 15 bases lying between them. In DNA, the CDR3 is TGTGCCAGCAGTGACACGGGTCGAGGGAATGAGCAGTTCTTC. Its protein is CASSDTGRGNEQFF.

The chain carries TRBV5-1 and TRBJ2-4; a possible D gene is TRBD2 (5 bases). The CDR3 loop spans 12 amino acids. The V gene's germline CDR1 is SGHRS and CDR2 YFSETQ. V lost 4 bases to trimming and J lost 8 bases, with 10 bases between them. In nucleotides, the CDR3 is TGCGCCAGCAGCACGGGGTGGGACATTCAGTACTTC. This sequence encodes CASSTGWDIQYF. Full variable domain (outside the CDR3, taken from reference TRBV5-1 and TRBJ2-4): KAGVTQTPRYLIKTRGQQVTLSCSPISGHRSVSWYQQTPGQGLQFLFEYFSETQRNKGNFPGRFSGRQFSNSRSEMNVSTLELGDSALYLCASSTGWDIQYFGAGTRLSVL.

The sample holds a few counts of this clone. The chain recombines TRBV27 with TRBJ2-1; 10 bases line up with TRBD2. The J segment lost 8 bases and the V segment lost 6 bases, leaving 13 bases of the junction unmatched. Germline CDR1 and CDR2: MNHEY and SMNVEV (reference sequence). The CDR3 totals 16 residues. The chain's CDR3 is CASSPTRLAGSYEQFF. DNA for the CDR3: TGTGCCAGCAGCCCGACCCGACTAGCGGGTAGTTATGAGCAGTTCTTC.

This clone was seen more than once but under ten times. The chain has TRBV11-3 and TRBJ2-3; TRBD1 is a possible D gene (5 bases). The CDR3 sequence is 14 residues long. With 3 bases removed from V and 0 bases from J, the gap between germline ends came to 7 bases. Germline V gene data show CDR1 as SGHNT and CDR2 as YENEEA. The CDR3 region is CASSFQGSTDTQYF. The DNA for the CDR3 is TGTGCCAGCAGCTTTCAGGGAAGCACAGATACGCAGTATTTT.

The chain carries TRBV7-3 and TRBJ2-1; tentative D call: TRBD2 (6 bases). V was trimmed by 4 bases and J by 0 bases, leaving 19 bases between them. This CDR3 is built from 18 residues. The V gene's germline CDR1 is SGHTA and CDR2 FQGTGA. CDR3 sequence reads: CASSSSLGWRDSYNEQFF. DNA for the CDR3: TGTGCCAGCAGCTCCTCCTTAGGGTGGCGGGACTCCTACAATGAGCAGTTCTTC.

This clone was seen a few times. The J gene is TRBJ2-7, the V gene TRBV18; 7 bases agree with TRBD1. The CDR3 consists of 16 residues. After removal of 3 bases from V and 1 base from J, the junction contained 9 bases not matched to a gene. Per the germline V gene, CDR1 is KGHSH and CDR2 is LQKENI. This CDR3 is CASSPQSGTASYEQYF. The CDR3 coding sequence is TGTGCCAGCTCACCCCAATCAGGGACAGCTTCCTACGAGCAGTACTTC.

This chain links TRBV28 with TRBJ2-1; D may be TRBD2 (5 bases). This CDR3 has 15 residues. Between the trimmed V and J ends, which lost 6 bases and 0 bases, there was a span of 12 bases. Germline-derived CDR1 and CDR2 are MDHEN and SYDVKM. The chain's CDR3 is CASSIREVSYNEQFF. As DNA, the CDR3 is TGTGCCAGCAGCATCCGGGAAGTCTCCTACAATGAGCAGTTCTTC. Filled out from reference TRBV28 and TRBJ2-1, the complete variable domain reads DVKVTQSSRYLVKRTGEKVFLECVQDMDHENMFWYRQDPGLGLRLIYFSYDVKMKEKGDIPEGYSVSREKKERFSLILESASTNQTSMYLCASSIREVSYNEQFFGPGTRLTVL.

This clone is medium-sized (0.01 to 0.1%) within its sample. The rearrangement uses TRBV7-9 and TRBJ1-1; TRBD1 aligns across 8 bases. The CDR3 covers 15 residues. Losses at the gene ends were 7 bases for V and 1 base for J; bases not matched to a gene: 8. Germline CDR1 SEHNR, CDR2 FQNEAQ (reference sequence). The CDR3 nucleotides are TGTGCCAGCAACGACAGGGGCCGCGAGAACACTGAAGCTTTCTTT. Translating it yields CASNDRGRENTEAFF.

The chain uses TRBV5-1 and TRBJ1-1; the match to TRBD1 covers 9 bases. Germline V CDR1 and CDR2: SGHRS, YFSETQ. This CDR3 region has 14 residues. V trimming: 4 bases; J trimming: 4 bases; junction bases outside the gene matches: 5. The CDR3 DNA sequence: TGCGCCAGCAGCCCCGGACAGGGGACCACTGAAGCTTTCTTT. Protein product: CASSPGQGTTEAFF. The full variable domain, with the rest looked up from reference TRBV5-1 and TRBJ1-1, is KAGVTQTPRYLIKTRGQQVTLSCSPISGHRSVSWYQQTPGQGLQFLFEYFSETQRNKGNFPGRFSGRQFSNSRSEMNVSTLELGDSALYLCASSPGQGTTEAFFGQGTRLTVV.

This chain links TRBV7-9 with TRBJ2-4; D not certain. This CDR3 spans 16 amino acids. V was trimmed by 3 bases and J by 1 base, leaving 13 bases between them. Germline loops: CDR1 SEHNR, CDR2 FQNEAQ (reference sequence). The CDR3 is CASSFVGKEAKNIQYF. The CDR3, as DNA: TGTGCCAGCAGCTTTGTAGGGAAGGAGGCCAAAAACATTCAGTACTTC.

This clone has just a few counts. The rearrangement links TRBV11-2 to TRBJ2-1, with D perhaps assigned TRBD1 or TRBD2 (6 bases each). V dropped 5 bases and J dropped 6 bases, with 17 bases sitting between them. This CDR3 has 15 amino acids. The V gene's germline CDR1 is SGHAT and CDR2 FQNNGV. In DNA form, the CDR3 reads TGTGCCAGCAGCCTTAGGGGGGTGGAGTCCAATGAGCAGTTCTTC. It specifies CASSLRGVESNEQFF.

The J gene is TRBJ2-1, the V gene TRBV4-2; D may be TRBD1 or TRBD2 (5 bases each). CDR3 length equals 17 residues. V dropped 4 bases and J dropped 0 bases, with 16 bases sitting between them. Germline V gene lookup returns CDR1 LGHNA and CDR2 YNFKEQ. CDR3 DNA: TGTGCCAGCAGCCGAGTCGATATGGGGGTCTCCTACAATGAGCAGTTCTTC. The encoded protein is CASSRVDMGVSYNEQFF.

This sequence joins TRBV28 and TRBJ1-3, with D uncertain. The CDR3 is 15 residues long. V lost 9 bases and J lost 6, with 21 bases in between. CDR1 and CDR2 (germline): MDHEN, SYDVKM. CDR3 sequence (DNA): TGTGCCAGTATCAGCCCTGACCCCGGAGAAAACACCATATATTTT. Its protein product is CASISPDPGENTIYF.

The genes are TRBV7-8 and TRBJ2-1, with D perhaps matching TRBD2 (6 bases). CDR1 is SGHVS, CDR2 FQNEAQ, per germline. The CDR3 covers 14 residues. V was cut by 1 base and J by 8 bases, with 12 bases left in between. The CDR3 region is CASSLVLASDEQFF. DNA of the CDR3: TGTGCCAGCAGCTTAGTGTTGGCTAGCGATGAGCAGTTCTTC.

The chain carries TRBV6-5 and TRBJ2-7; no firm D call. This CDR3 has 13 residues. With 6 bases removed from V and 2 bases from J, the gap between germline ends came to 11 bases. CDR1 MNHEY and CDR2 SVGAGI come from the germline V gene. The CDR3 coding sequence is TGTGCCAGCAGCCCACTCGGAACCTACGAGCAGTACTTC. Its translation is CASSPLGTYEQYF.

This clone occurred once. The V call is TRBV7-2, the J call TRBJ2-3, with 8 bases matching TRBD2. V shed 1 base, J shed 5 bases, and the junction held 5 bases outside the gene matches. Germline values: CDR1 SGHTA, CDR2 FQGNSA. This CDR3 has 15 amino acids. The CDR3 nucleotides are TGTGCCAGCAGCTTAGACCCGGGAGGGGGAGATACGCAGTATTTT. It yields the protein CASSLDPGGGDTQYF.

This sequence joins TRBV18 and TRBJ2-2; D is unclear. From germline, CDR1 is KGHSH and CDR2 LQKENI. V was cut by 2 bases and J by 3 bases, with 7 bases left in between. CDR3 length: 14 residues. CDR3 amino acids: CASSPRTYTGELFF. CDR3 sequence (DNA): TGTGCCAGCTCACCAAGGACCTACACCGGGGAGCTGTTTTTT.

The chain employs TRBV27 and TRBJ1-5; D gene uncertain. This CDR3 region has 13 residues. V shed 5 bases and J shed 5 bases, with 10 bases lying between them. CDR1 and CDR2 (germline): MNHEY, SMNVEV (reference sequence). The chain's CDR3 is CASSPRWDQPQHF. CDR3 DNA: TGTGCCAGCAGTCCCCGCTGGGATCAGCCCCAGCATTTT.

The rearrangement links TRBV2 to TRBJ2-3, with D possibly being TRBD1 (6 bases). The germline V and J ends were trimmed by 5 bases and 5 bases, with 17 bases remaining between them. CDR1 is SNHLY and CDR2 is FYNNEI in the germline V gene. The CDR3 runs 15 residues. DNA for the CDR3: TGTGCCAGCAGTCCCGACAGGCCAAACCAAGATACGCAGTATTTT. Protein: CASSPDRPNQDTQYF.